The source of this T cell receptor (beta chain) is a study of blood T cell repertoires in COVID-19. Across the study: In each case, the material was cDNA or gDNA derived from T cells, B-cell-depleted T cells, or PBMCs.

CDR1 and CDR2 (germline): SNHLY, FYNNEI. The CDR3 totals 14 residues. J was trimmed by 2 bases and V by 7 bases; bases with no gene match: 7. Here immunoSEQ multiplex PCR was the method, and the copy in TCRdb shows in-frame clones only, minus some. The sample has some 120,000 clones; 90% are singletons. The rearrangement uses TRBV2 and TRBJ2-5, with 7 bases aligning to TRBD1. Sequencing input: peripheral blood. This TCR came from a man aged 60 to 75 with COVID-19, enrolled during active disease. The CDR3 DNA follows: TGTGCCAGCACTAAGGACAGGCAGCAAGAGACCCAGTACTTC. This translates into CASTKDRQQETQYF.